The clone carrying this T cell receptor (beta chain) has a single count. Its antigen is not identified. Repertoires were generated with immunoSEQ multiplex PCR, while TCRdb's copy carries only in-frame clones and drops some. The table shows some 190,000 clones, with about nine tenths occurring only once. The V gene lost 2 bases and the J gene lost 1 base, with 10 bases spanning the gap. Germline CDR1 reads SGHKS; CDR2 reads YYEKEE (reference sequence). This CDR3 contains 14 residues. The sample originates from a study of T cell responses to AZD1222 COVID-19 vaccine. Points from the study as a whole: At 160-218 and 743-854, vaccine-associated CD4 TCRs were dominant, and they spanned spike. It was only after the peak T cell response that any repertoires were sampled.

The chain joins TRBV5-5 to TRBJ2-7; D is possibly TRBD1 (6 bases). The specimen comprised peripheral blood, sampled 28 days after the second AZD1222 dose. This TCR was recovered from an adult who received the AZD1222 COVID-19 vaccine. CDR3 amino acids: CASSFAGESYEQYF. Here the CDR3 DNA reads TGTGCCAGCAGCTTTGCAGGGGAATCCTACGAGCAGTACTTC.